This is a list of T cell receptor beta chains from one sample in a study of tumor-infiltrating lymphocytes in localized non-small cell lung cancer. Using immunoSEQ multiplex PCR, the repertoire was profiled, and TCRdb retains in-frame clones only, with some absent. In the table there are 20,000 to 30,000 clones, just under 70% of which are singletons. The sequencing sample was made of lung tumor tissue. The receptors shown here come from a human donor with non-small cell lung cancer. CDR3s include the opening cysteine and the closing phenylalanine or tryptophan. The D gene is left open where the match is weak. Only some rows state a clone size, as once, few, many or a class for expanded clones.

V	J	size	D	CDR3	DNA
TRBV6-1	TRBJ2-7	NA	TRBD2	CASREGGPIYEQYF	TGTGCCAGCAGGGAGGGAGGGCCGATATACGAGCAGTACTTC
TRBV11-3	TRBJ2-1	once	NA	CASSPLISSYNEQFF	TGTGCCAGCAGCCCTCTGATTAGCTCCTACAATGAGCAGTTCTTC
TRBV30	TRBJ1-3	few	NA	CAWTKVNTIYF	TGTGCCTGGACTAAGGTGAACACCATATATTTT
TRBV4-3	TRBJ2-3	NA	TRBD2	CASSQTGTSGADTQYF	TGCGCCAGCAGCCAAACCGGGACTAGCGGGGCAGATACGCAGTATTTT
TRBV15	TRBJ2-3	once	TRBD2	CATSRGSGSPADTQYF	TGTGCCACCAGCAGAGGTAGCGGGAGTCCGGCAGATACGCAGTATTTT
TRBV5-4	TRBJ1-1	NA	NA	CASSSSTLLNTEAFF	TGTGCCAGCAGTTCCTCGACATTATTGAACACTGAAGCTTTCTTT
TRBV7-8	TRBJ1-5	NA	NA	CASSHMGSNQPQHF	TGTGCCAGCAGCCATATGGGTAGCAATCAGCCCCAGCATTTT
TRBV7-9	TRBJ1-5	few	TRBD1	CASSPGTGTNQPQHF	TGTGCCAGCAGCCCCGGGACAGGAACCAATCAGCCCCAGCATTTT
TRBV5-5	TRBJ2-5	NA	NA	CASSLPAGPQETQYF	TGTGCCAGCAGCCTCCCGGCAGGACCCCAAGAGACCCAGTACTTC
TRBV7-2	TRBJ1-1	once	TRBD1	CASSLDTRTGGEAFF	TGTGCCAGCAGCTTAGATACCCGGACAGGGGGCGAAGCTTTCTTT
TRBV21-1	TRBJ2-7	NA	NA	CASSPKGWPDSYEQYF	TGTGCCAGCAGCCCAAAAGGGTGGCCGGACAGCTACGAGCAGTACTTC
TRBV7-2	TRBJ1-1	NA	NA	CASSLVLETEAFF	TGTGCCAGCAGCTTAGTTTTAGAGACTGAAGCTTTCTTT
TRBV13	TRBJ2-3	NA	TRBD2	CASSPYLAGGLTDTQYF	TGTGCCAGCAGCCCCTACCTAGCGGGAGGACTCACAGATACGCAGTATTTT
TRBV5-1	TRBJ2-5	NA	NA	CASSTDIRETQYF	TGCGCCAGCAGCACGGACATAAGAGAGACCCAGTACTTC
TRBV5-1	TRBJ2-7	few	TRBD2	CASSFGSGTTYEQYF	TGCGCCAGCAGCTTCGGCAGCGGGACCACCTACGAGCAGTACTTC
TRBV9	TRBJ1-1	few	NA	CASSVTYNTEAFF	TGTGCCAGCAGCGTAACGTATAACACTGAAGCTTTCTTT
TRBV7-2	TRBJ2-5	once	NA	CASSLSAGQETQYF	TGTGCCAGCAGCTTGTCAGCGGGCCAAGAGACCCAGTACTTC
TRBV7-9	TRBJ1-1	NA	TRBD1	CASSPGQGRNTEAFF	TGTGCCAGCAGCCCGGGACAGGGAAGAAACACTGAAGCTTTCTTT
TRBV4-2	TRBJ2-7	few	TRBD1	CASSQEQQGVFSYEQYF	TGTGCCAGCAGCCAAGAGCAACAGGGGGTTTTCTCCTACGAGCAGTACTTC
TRBV7-9	TRBJ2-1	few	NA	CASSSGKHYNEQFF	TGTGCCAGCAGCTCAGGGAAACACTACAATGAGCAGTTCTTC
TRBV7-2	TRBJ2-2	NA	TRBD2	CASSPRNLAGATNTGELFF	TGTGCCAGCAGCCCCCGTAACCTAGCGGGGGCCACGAACACCGGGGAGCTGTTTTTT
TRBV4-3	TRBJ1-2	NA	NA	CASSQDVAYGYTF	TGCGCCAGCAGCCAGGATGTAGCTTATGGCTACACCTTC
TRBV18	TRBJ2-1	NA	TRBD1	CASATGGEQFF	TGTGCCAGCGCAACAGGGGGTGAGCAGTTCTTC
TRBV2	TRBJ2-1	once	NA	CASSVGHFNEQFF	TGTGCCAGCAGTGTAGGGCATTTCAATGAGCAGTTCTTC
TRBV7-9	TRBJ1-4	few	NA	CASSLALGTVGEKLFF	TGTGCCAGCAGCTTAGCTCTGGGGACGGTTGGGGAAAAACTGTTTTTT
TRBV19	TRBJ2-1	NA	NA	CASTPEGLAPFSGEQFF	TGTGCCAGTACCCCCGAGGGGTTAGCGCCCTTCTCGGGTGAGCAGTTCTTC
TRBV5-1	TRBJ2-3	NA	NA	CASSFSTTGADTQYF	TGCGCCAGCAGCTTTAGTACTACGGGTGCAGATACGCAGTATTTT
TRBV9	TRBJ2-1	NA	NA	CASSANSGGFNEQFF	TGTGCCAGCAGCGCCAATTCTGGTGGATTCAATGAGCAGTTCTTC
TRBV11-2	TRBJ1-4	few	TRBD1	CASSLATGVTNEKLFF	TGTGCCAGCAGCTTAGCGACAGGGGTAACTAATGAAAAACTGTTTTTT
TRBV29-1	TRBJ2-1	NA	NA	CSVENFSSYNEQFF	TGCAGCGTTGAAAACTTCAGCTCCTACAATGAGCAGTTCTTC
TRBV11-2	TRBJ2-1	few	TRBD2	CASSLGPGLAGVNEQFF	TGTGCCAGCAGCTTAGGCCCGGGACTAGCGGGAGTGAATGAGCAGTTCTTC
TRBV7-3	TRBJ2-1	NA	TRBD2	CASSSTLAGGRRNEQFF	TGTGCCAGCAGCTCAACCCTAGCGGGAGGGCGACGCAATGAGCAGTTCTTC